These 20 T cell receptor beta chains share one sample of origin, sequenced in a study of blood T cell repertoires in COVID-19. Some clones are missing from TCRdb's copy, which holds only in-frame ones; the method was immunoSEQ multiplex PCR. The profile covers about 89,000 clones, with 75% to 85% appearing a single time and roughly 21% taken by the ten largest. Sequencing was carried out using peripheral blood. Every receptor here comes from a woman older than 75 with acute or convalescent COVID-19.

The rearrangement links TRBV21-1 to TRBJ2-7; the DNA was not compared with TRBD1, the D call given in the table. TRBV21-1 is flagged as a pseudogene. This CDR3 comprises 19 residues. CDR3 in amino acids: CASSKSGKRQGTQLDEQYF. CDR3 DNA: TGTGCCAGCAGCAAATCAGGCAAAAGACAGGGTACGCAGTTAGACGAGCAGTACTTC.

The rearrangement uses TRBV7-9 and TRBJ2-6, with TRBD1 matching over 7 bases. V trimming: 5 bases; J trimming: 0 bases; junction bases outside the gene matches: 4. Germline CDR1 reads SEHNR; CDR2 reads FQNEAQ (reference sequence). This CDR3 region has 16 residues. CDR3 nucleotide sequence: TGTGCCAGCAGCCAGGGACAGAACTCTGGGGCCAACGTCCTGACTTTC. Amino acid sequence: CASSQGQNSGANVLTF.

CDR3 DNA sequence: TGTGCCAGTAGGACTAGCGGAACCTACGAGCAGTACTTC. Amino acid sequence: CASRTSGTYEQYF. The chain has TRBV19 and TRBJ2-7, with 9 bases aligning to TRBD2. CDR1 is LNHDA and CDR2 is SQIVND in the germline V gene (reference sequence). CDR3 size: 13 residues. J gave up 2 bases and V 6 bases, and 2 bases lay outside the gene matches.

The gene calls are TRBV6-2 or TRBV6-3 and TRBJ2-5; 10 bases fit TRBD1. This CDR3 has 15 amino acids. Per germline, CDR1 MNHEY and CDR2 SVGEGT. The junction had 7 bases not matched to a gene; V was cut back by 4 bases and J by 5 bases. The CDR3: CASSSTGGVSETQYF. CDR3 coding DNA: TGTGCCAGCAGTTCGACAGGGGGCGTTTCGGAGACCCAGTACTTC.

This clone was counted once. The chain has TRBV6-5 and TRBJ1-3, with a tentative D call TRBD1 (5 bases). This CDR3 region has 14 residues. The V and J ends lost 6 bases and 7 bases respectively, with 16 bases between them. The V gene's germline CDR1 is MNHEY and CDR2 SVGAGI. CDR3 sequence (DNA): TGTGCCAGCAGGTCCGGACATTGGATGAACACCATATATTTT. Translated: CASRSGHWMNTIYF.

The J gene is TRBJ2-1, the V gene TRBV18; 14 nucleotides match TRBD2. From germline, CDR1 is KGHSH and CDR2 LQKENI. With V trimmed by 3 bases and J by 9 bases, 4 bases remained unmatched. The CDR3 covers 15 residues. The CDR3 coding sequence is TGTGCCAGCTCACCTTTTGGGACTAGCGGGGGTGAGCAGTTCTTC. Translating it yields CASSPFGTSGGEQFF.

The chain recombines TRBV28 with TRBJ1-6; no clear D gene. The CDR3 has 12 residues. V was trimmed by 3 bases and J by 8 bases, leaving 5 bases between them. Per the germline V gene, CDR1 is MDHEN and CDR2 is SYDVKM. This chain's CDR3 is CASSLSDSPLHF. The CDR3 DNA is TGTGCCAGCAGTTTGTCCGATTCACCCCTCCACTTT.

CDR3 sequence (DNA): TGTGCCAGCAGCCGCGGACAGGGGACGGACATTCAGTACTTC. This sequence encodes CASSRGQGTDIQYF. V gene TRBV5-6 combines with J gene TRBJ2-4; 9 nucleotides match TRBD1. The CDR3 has 14 residues. Germline V gene lookup returns CDR1 SGHDT and CDR2 YYEEEE. The V segment lost 4 bases and the J segment 8 bases; nucleotides outside the gene matches: 7.

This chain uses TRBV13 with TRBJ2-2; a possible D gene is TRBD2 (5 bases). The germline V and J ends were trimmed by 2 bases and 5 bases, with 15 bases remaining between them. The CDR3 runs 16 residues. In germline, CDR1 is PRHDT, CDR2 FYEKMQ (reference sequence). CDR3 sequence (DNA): TGTGCCAGCAGCTTACGTACTAGGTTTTCGACCGGGGAGCTGTTTTTT. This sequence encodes CASSLRTRFSTGELFF.

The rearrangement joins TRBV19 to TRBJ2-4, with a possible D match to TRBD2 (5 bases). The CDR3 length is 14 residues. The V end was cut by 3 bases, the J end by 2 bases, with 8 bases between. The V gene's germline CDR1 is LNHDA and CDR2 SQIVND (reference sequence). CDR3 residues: CASSMPGTKNIQYF. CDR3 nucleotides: TGTGCCAGTAGTATGCCGGGGACCAAAAACATTCAGTACTTC.

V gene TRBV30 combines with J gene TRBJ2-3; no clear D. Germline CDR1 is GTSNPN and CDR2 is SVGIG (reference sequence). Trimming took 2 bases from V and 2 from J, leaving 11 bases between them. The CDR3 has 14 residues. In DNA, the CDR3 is TGTGCCTGGAGTCATCAAAAAAACACAGATACGCAGTATTTT. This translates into CAWSHQKNTDTQYF.

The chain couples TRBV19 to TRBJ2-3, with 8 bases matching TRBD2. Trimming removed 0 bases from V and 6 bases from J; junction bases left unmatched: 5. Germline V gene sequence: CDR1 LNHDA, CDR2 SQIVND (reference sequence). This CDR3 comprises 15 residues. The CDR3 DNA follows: TGTGCCAGTAGTATAGACCTAGCGGGTTCGGATACGCAGTATTTT. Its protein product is CASSIDLAGSDTQYF.

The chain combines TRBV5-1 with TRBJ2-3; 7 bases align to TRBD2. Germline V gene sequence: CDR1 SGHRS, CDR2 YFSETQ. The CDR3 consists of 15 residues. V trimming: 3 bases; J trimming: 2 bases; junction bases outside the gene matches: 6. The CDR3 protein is CASSWVAGPTDTQYF. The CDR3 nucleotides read TGCGCCAGCAGCTGGGTAGCGGGTCCCACAGATACGCAGTATTTT. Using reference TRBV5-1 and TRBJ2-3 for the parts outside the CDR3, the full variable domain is KAGVTQTPRYLIKTRGQQVTLSCSPISGHRSVSWYQQTPGQGLQFLFEYFSETQRNKGNFPGRFSGRQFSNSRSEMNVSTLELGDSALYLCASSWVAGPTDTQYFGPGTRLTVL.

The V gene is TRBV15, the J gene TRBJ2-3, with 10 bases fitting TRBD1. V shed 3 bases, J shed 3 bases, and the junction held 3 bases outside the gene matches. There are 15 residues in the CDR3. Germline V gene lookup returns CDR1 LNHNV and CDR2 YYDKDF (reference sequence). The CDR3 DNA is TGTGCCACCAGCAGGCGGGGACAGGGGACAGATACGCAGTATTTT. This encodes CATSRRGQGTDTQYF.

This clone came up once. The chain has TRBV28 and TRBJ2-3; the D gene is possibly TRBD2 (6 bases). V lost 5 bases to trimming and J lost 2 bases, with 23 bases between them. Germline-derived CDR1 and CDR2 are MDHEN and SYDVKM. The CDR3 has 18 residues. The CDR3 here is CASSPRDVRPLDTDTQYF. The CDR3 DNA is TGTGCCAGCAGTCCGCGGGACGTGCGGCCTCTTGACACAGATACGCAGTATTTT.

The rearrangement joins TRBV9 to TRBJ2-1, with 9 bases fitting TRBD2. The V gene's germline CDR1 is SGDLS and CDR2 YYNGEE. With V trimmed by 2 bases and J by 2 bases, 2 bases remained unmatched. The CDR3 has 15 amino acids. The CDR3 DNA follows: TGTGCCAGCAGCGTTAGCGGGAGCACCTACAATGAGCAGTTCTTC. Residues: CASSVSGSTYNEQFF.

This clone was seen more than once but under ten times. The CDR3 here is CASRGQGANTEAFF. DNA of the CDR3: TGCGCCAGCAGGGGACAGGGGGCGAACACTGAAGCTTTCTTT. The chain joins TRBV5-1 to TRBJ1-1; the match to TRBD1 covers 12 bases. V trimming: 5 bases; J trimming: 1 base; junction bases outside the gene matches: 0. This CDR3 region has 14 residues. Germline CDR1 reads SGHRS; CDR2 reads YFSETQ.

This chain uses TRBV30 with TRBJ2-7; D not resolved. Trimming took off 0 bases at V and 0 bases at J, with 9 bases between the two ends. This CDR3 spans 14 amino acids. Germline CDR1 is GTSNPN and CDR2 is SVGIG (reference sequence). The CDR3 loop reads CAWSVSSSSYEQYF. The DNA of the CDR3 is TGTGCCTGGAGTGTGTCTTCTAGCTCCTACGAGCAGTACTTC.

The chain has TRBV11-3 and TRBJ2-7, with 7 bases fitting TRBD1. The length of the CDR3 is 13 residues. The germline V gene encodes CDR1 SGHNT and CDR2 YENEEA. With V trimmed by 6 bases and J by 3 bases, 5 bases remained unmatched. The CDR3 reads CASSGQEHYEQYF. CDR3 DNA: TGTGCCAGCAGTGGACAGGAGCACTACGAGCAGTACTTC.

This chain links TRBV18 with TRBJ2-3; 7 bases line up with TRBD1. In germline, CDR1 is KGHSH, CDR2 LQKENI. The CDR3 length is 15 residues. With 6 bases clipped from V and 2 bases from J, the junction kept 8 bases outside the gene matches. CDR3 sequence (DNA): TGTGCCAGCTCTCTACAGGGGCTGGTCACAGATACGCAGTATTTT. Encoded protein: CASSLQGLVTDTQYF.